This T cell receptor beta chain comes out of a study of T cell responses to AZD1222 COVID-19 vaccine. General observations from the study: Across the whole spike, CD4 TCRs peaked at regions 160-218 and 743-854. Donor demographics were predominantly white British with a female majority; clonal diversity may be underestimated. It was only after the peak T cell response that any repertoires were sampled.

Method: immunoSEQ multiplex PCR; TCRdb's copy keeps in-frame clones and lacks some. The table records 130,000 to 150,000 clones, just under 95% of them present only once. The CDR3 sequence is 16 residues long. V dropped 0 bases and J dropped 5; count of bases not matched to a gene: 5. Germline V CDR1 and CDR2: SGHNT, YYREEE (reference sequence). Concerning this clone itself: What it recognizes is unknown.

The chain is built from TRBV5-4 and TRBJ2-4, with TRBD2 matching over 10 bases. This clonotype was obtained from an adult who had recovered from COVID-19. This specimen consisted of peripheral blood, obtained after recovery from COVID-19. In DNA, the CDR3 is TGTGCCAGCAGCTTGGCCCTAGCGGGAGAGGAAAACATTCAGTACTTC. It specifies CASSLALAGEENIQYF.